The rows below give T cell receptor beta chains drawn from one sample of a study of blood T cell repertoires in COVID-19. The repertoire was sequenced with immunoSEQ multiplex PCR; TCRdb's copy has only in-frame clones and lacks some. The table has under 500,000 clones, about 85% seen once; the top ten hold 1.5% to 2%. Sequencing was done on a sample of PBMCs or T cells enriched from blood (not recorded which). The receptors shown here come from a woman aged 18-29 years with acute COVID-19. The CDR3 runs from the conserved cysteine through the conserved F or W. D genes are given only for firm matches. Only some rows state a clone size, as once, few, many or a class for expanded clones.

v_call,j_call,d_call,clone_size,cdr3_nt,cdr3_aa
TRBV10-3,TRBJ2-1,TRBD2,.,TGTGCCATCAGTGAGACCGGACTAGCGTACTACAATGAGCAGTTCTTC,CAISETGLAYYNEQFF
TRBV19,TRBJ2-7,TRBD1,.,TGTGCCAGTAGTATTGGGACAGCTTTCTCCTACGAGCAGTACTTC,CASSIGTAFSYEQYF
TRBV28,TRBJ1-4,.,.,TGTGCCAGCAGCCAGGGGCAGGGTAGAGAAAAACTGTTTTTT,CASSQGQGREKLFF
TRBV5-1,TRBJ1-4,.,.,TGCGCCAGCAGCTTGGATGAGGGGGGGACTTATGAAAAACTGTTTTTT,CASSLDEGGTYEKLFF
TRBV20-1,TRBJ1-2,.,.,TGCAGTGCAGACGACAGCTATGGCTACACCTTC,CSADDSYGYTF
TRBV5-6,TRBJ2-1,TRBD2,.,TGTGCCAGCAGCTTGGCGGGGACTACGACCTACAATGAGCAGTTCTTC,CASSLAGTTTYNEQFF
TRBV7-9,TRBJ1-1,TRBD1,.,TGTGCCAGCAGCCCCCGGGACAGGGTCATTGAAGCTTTCTTT,CASSPRDRVIEAFF
TRBV25-1,TRBJ2-7,.,.,TGTGCCAGCAGTGAGAGGGGGTACGAGCAGTACTTC,CASSERGYEQYF
TRBV19,TRBJ2-1,TRBD2,.,TGTGCCAGTAGTATTGGACTAGGCTACAATGAGCAGTTCTTC,CASSIGLGYNEQFF
TRBV5-1,TRBJ2-1,.,.,TGCGCCAGCAGGACATACAATGAGCAGTTCTTC,CASRTYNEQFF
TRBV6-5,TRBJ2-3,.,.,TGTGCCAGTACCAGGGTCCCGGATGCAGATACGCAGTATTTT,CASTRVPDADTQYF
TRBV7-9,TRBJ2-7,TRBD1,.,TGTGCCAGCAGTTCCGGGACAGGGGCCTACGAGCAGTACTTC,CASSSGTGAYEQYF
TRBV7-2,TRBJ1-3,.,.,TGTGCCAGCAGCTTAGTTTTACAAGGAAACACCATATATTTT,CASSLVLQGNTIYF
TRBV19,TRBJ2-7,TRBD1,.,TGTGCCAGTAGAGACAGGGGGAACGAGCAGTACTTC,CASRDRGNEQYF
TRBV15,TRBJ2-2,.,.,TGTGCCACCAAAGGCGAGGTCACCGGGGAGCTGTTTTTT,CATKGEVTGELFF
TRBV13,TRBJ2-6,.,.,TGTGCCAGCAGCTTAGGGGTAGCCGGGGCCAACGTCCTGACTTTC,CASSLGVAGANVLTF
TRBV7-6,TRBJ2-7,TRBD2,.,TGTGCCAGCAGCTTAGGTAGCGGGAGGGGGGTATACGAGCAGTACTTC,CASSLGSGRGVYEQYF
TRBV5-1,TRBJ2-7,TRBD1,.,TGCGCCAGCAGCTTGGATCAGGGGGTCTCCTACGAGCAGTACTTC,CASSLDQGVSYEQYF
TRBV13,TRBJ1-1,.,.,TGTGCCAGCAGCTTAATGGGACATAAGAACACTGAAGCTTTCTTT,CASSLMGHKNTEAFF
TRBV7-9,TRBJ2-5,TRBD2,.,TGTGCCAGCAGCTCGCCCCCCCACGGGAGGATGCGGGAGACCCAGTACTTC,CASSSPPHGRMRETQYF
TRBV6-5,TRBJ2-5,.,few,TGTGCCAGCGGACCCACAGGGCGGGAGACCCAGTACTTC,CASGPTGRETQYF
TRBV14,TRBJ1-5,.,.,TGTGCCAGCAGCCTAATCCTACAGGCAAATCAGCCCCAGCATTTT,CASSLILQANQPQHF
TRBV19,TRBJ2-2,TRBD2,once,TGTGCCAGTATCCCTAGCGGGGCATCTTCGAACACCGGGGAGCTGTTTTTT,CASIPSGASSNTGELFF
TRBV12-3/TRBV12-4,TRBJ2-7,.,.,TGTGCCAGCAGTCAAACAAGCGAGCAGTACTTC,CASSQTSEQYF
TRBV11-2,TRBJ1-2,.,.,TGTGCCAGCAGCTTAGATGCCGGGGAGGCCTATGGCTACACCTTC,CASSLDAGEAYGYTF
TRBV27,TRBJ1-2,.,.,TGTGCCAGCAGTTTTACATCTTGGGGGCCTTATGGCTACACCTTC,CASSFTSWGPYGYTF
TRBV27,TRBJ1-4,TRBD1,.,TGTGCCAGCAGTTCTCGCGGTGCAGGGGGGAATGAAAAACTGTTTTTT,CASSSRGAGGNEKLFF
TRBV20-1,TRBJ2-5,TRBD1,.,TGCAGTGCCAGTGGGACAGTTCGGTCAGAGACCCAGTACTTC,CSASGTVRSETQYF
TRBV28,TRBJ2-1,TRBD2,once,TGTGCCAGCAGTTTTCTAGCGGGGACCTACAATGAGCAGTTCTTC,CASSFLAGTYNEQFF
TRBV7-9,TRBJ1-1,TRBD1,.,TGTGCCAGCAGCTCAGGACAGGGGGCGAGCACTGAAGCTTTCTTT,CASSSGQGASTEAFF
TRBV15,TRBJ1-4,TRBD1,.,TGTGCCACCGGGGACAGGGCTATTGAAAAACTGTTTTTT,CATGDRAIEKLFF
TRBV9,TRBJ1-1,TRBD1,once,TGTGCCAGCAGCCGGACAGGGGGTATTACTGAAGCTTTCTTT,CASSRTGGITEAFF
TRBV7-2,TRBJ2-7,.,.,TGTGCCAGCAGCTCTTACCGGACTAAGCAAATCTCCTACGAGCAGTACTTC,CASSSYRTKQISYEQYF
TRBV14,TRBJ1-1,.,.,TGTGCCAGCAGCCAATACAGGGTCAACACTGAAGCTTTCTTT,CASSQYRVNTEAFF
TRBV12-5,TRBJ2-2,.,once,TGTGCTAGTGGTTCGTCCAACACCGGGGAGCTGTTTTTT,CASGSSNTGELFF
TRBV5-1,TRBJ1-1,TRBD1,.,TGCGCCAGCAGCGCGACAGGGTCGGAGACTGAAGCTTTCTTT,CASSATGSETEAFF
TRBV5-4,TRBJ1-2,.,once,TGTGCCAGCAGCTGGGGGGGCGGCGGCTACACCTTC,CASSWGGGGYTF
TRBV7-9,TRBJ2-7,TRBD1,.,TGTGCCAGCAGCTCGGGGACAGGGGGTTACTACGAGCAGTACTTC,CASSSGTGGYYEQYF
TRBV5-1,TRBJ2-5,TRBD2,.,TGCGCCAGCAGCTTGGTGGCTAGCGGGGGATCAGAGACCCAGTACTTC,CASSLVASGGSETQYF
TRBV5-5,TRBJ2-5,.,.,TGTGCCAGCAGCGTAAGCAGGGGTAGGGGAGAGACCCAGTACTTC,CASSVSRGRGETQYF
TRBV30,TRBJ2-2,.,.,TGTGCCTGGAGTGATAAACCTAGCTTTTCCGGGGAGCTGTTTTTT,CAWSDKPSFSGELFF
TRBV10-1,TRBJ2-7,TRBD2,.,TGCGCCAGCAGAATTCCCCTAGCGGGACCCTATTCAGAGCAGTACTTC,CASRIPLAGPYSEQYF